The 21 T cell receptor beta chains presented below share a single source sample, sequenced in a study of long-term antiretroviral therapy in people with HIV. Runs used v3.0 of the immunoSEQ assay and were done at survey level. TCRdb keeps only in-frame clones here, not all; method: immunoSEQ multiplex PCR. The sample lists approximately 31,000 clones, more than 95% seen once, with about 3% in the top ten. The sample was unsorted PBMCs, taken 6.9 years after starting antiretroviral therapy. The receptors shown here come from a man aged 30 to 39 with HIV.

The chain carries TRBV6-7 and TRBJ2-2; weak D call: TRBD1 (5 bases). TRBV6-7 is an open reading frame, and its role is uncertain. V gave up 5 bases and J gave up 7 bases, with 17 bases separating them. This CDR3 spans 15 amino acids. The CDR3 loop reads CASSRTRDQGGELFF. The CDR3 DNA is TGTGCCAGCAGTCGCACTCGCGACCAGGGCGGGGAGCTGTTTTTT.

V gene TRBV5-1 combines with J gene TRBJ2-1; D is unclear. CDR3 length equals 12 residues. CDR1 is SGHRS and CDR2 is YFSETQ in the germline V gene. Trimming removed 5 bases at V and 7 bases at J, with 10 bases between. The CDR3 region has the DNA TGCGCCAGCAGGCAGAGAGGTAATGAGCAGTTCTTC. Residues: CASRQRGNEQFF.

This chain's CDR3 is CASSKEISGGLLHPYEQYF. For the CDR3, the DNA is TGTGCCAGCAGCAAAGAGATCTCTGGGGGGCTGTTACATCCCTACGAGCAGTACTTC. This rearrangement joins TRBV21-1 to TRBJ2-7. TRBV21-1 is marked as a pseudogene. CDR3 length equals 19 residues.

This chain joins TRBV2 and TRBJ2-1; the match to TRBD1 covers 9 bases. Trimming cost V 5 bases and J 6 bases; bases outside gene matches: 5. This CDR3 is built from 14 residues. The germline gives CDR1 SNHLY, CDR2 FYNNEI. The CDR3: CASSPDRGANEQFF. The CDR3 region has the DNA TGTGCCAGCAGTCCGGACAGGGGAGCCAATGAGCAGTTCTTC.

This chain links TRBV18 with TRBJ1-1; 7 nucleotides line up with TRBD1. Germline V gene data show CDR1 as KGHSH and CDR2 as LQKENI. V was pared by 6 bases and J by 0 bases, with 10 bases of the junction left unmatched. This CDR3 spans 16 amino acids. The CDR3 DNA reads TGTGCCAGCTCCCCGCCGTTGGGACAGCTGAACACTGAAGCTTTCTTT. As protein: CASSPPLGQLNTEAFF.

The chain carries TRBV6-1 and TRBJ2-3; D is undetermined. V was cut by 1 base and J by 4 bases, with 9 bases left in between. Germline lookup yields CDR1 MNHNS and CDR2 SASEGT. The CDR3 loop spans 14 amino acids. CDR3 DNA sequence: TGTGCCAGCAGTGAAGGGTCCGTCGCAGATACGCAGTATTTT. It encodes CASSEGSVADTQYF.

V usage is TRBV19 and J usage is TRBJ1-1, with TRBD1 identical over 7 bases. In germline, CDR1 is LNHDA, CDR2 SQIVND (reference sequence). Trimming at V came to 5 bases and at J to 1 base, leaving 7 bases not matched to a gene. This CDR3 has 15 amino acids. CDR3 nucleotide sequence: TGTGCCAGTAGTCAACGACAGGGAGGGAACACTGAAGCTTTCTTT. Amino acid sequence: CASSQRQGGNTEAFF.

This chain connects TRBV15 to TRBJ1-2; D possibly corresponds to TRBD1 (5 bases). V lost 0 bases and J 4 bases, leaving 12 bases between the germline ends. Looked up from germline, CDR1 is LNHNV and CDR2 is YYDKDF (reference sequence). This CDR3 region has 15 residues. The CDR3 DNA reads TGTGCCACCAGCAGAGATCGGTTGCAGGGCTATGGCTACACCTTC. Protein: CATSRDRLQGYGYTF.

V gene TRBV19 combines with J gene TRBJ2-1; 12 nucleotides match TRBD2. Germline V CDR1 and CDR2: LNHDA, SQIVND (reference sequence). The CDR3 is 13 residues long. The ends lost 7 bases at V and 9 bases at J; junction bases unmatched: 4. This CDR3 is CASTSGRAGEQFF. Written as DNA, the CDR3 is TGTGCCAGTACTAGCGGGAGGGCCGGTGAGCAGTTCTTC. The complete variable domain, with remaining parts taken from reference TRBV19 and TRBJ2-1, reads DGGITQSPKYLFRKEGQNVTLSCEQNLNHDAMYWYRQDPGQGLRLIYYSQIVNDFQKGDIAEGYSVSREKKESFPLTVTSAQKNPTAFYLCASTSGRAGEQFFGPGTRLTVL.

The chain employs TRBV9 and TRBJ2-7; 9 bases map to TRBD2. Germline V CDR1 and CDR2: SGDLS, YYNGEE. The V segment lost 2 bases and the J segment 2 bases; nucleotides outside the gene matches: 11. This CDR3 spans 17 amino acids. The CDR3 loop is CASSVGVAGVETYEQYF. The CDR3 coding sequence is TGTGCCAGCAGCGTGGGGGTAGCGGGAGTTGAGACCTACGAGCAGTACTTC.

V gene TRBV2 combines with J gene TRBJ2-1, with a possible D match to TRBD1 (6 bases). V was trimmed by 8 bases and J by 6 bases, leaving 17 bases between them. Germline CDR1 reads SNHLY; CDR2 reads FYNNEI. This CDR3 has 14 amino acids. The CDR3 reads CASERLDRGNEQFF. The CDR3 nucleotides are TGTGCCAGCGAGAGATTGGACAGAGGCAATGAGCAGTTCTTC.

The CDR3 DNA sequence: TGTGCCAGTAGTATAAGCGGGAGTATCGCAGATACGCAGTATTTT. This encodes CASSISGSIADTQYF. The genes are TRBV19 and TRBJ2-3; 8 bases agree with TRBD2. Trimming at V came to 2 bases and at J to 4 bases, leaving 5 bases not matched to a gene. Germline CDR1 and CDR2: LNHDA and SQIVND (reference sequence). The CDR3 covers 15 residues.

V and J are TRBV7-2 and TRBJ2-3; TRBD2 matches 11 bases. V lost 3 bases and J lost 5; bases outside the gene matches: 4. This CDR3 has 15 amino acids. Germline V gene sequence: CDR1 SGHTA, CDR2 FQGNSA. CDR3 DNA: TGTGCCAGCAGCTTGGGACTAGCGGCATTAGATACGCAGTATTTT. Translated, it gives CASSLGLAALDTQYF. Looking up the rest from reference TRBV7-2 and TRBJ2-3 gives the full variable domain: GAGVSQSPSNKVTEKGKDVELRCDPISGHTALYWYRQSLGQGLEFLIYFQGNSAPDKSGLPSDRFSAERTGGSVSTLTIQRTQQEDSAVYLCASSLGLAALDTQYFGPGTRLTVL.

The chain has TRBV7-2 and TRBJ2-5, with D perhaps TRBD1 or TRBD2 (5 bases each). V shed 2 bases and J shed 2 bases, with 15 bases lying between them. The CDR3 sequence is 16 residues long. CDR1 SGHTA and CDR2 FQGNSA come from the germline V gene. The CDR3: CASSLPGARRQETQYF. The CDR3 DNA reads TGTGCCAGCAGCTTACCTGGGGCGAGGAGGCAAGAGACCCAGTACTTC.

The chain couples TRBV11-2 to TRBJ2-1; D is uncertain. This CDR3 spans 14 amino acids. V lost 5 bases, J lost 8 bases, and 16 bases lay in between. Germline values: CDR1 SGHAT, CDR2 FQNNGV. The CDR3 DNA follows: TGTGCCAGCAGCCCCACCTCCCCCCGCTATGAGCAGTTCTTC. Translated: CASSPTSPRYEQFF. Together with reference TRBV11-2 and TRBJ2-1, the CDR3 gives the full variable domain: EAGVAQSPRYKIIEKRQSVAFWCNPISGHATLYWYQQILGQGPKLLIQFQNNGVVDDSQLPKDRFSAERLKGVDSTLKIQPAKLEDSAVYLCASSPTSPRYEQFFGPGTRLTVL.

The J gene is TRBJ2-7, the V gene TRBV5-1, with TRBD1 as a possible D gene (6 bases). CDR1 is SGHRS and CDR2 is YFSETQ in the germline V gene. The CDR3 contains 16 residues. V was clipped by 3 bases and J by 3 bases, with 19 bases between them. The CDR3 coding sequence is TGCGCCAGCAGCTCACAAGGACAGCCAAACGTCTACGAGCAGTACTTC. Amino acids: CASSSQGQPNVYEQYF.

CDR3 bases: TGTGCCAGCAGCCAGGTGAGACAGGGACCTTTGGAGACCCAGTACTTC. This translates into CASSQVRQGPLETQYF. The gene calls are TRBV7-6 and TRBJ2-5; 7 bases are a match to TRBD1. Trimming took 5 bases from V and 5 from J; bases not matched to a gene: 14. Germline V gene data show CDR1 as SGHVS and CDR2 as FNYEAQ. The CDR3 is 16 residues long. Looking up the rest from reference TRBV7-6 and TRBJ2-5 gives the full variable domain: GAGVSQSPRYKVTKRGQDVALRCDPISGHVSLYWYRQALGQGPEFLTYFNYEAQQDKSGLPNDRFSAERPEGSISTLTIQRTEQRDSAMYRCASSQVRQGPLETQYFGPGTRLLVL.

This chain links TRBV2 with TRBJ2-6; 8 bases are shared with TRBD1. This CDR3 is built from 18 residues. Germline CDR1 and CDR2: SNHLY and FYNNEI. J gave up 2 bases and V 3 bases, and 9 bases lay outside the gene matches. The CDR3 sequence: CASSERSGGVTGANVLTF. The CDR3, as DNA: TGTGCCAGCAGTGAGCGGTCAGGGGGCGTTACTGGGGCCAACGTCCTGACTTTC.

The CDR3, as DNA: TGTGCCAGCAGCTTTACACAGGGGTCGCCCGGGAGGAATGAGCAGTTCTTC. Its translation is CASSFTQGSPGRNEQFF. This rearrangement joins TRBV7-8 to TRBJ2-1; D may match TRBD1 or TRBD2 (7 bases each). Trimming took off 3 bases at V and 7 bases at J, with 22 bases between the two ends. The CDR3 spans 17 residues. Looked up from germline, CDR1 is SGHVS and CDR2 is FQNEAQ.

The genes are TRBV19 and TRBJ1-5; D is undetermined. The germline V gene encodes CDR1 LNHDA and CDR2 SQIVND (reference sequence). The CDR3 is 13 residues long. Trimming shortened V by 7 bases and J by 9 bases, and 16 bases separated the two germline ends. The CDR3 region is CASTPADRGPQHF. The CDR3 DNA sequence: TGTGCCAGTACCCCGGCCGATCGTGGGCCCCAGCATTTT.

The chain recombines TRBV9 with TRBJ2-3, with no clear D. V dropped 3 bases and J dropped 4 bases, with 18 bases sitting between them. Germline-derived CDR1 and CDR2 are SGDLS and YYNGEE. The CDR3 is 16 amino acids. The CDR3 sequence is CASSEIGRTDPDTQYF. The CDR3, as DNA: TGTGCCAGCAGCGAGATCGGGCGGACCGACCCAGATACGCAGTATTTT.